This T cell receptor (beta chain) came from a study of technical replicates of blood from several donors. This CDR3 has 14 residues. V was clipped by 5 bases and J by 4 bases; unmatched bases: 3. Germline V CDR1 and CDR2: MGHDK, SYGVNS. The data were produced by immunoSEQ multiplex PCR, yet TCRdb's version contains in-frame clones alone and is incomplete. The sample has over 65,000 clones; 95% to 98% are singletons. The TCR sequence derives from a human donor in good health. This chain uses TRBV25-1 with TRBJ2-7; 12 bases map to TRBD2. What was sequenced was T cells isolated from PBMCs. The CDR3 region has the DNA TGTGCCAGCAGTCGACTAGCGGGAGTGTACGAGCAGTACTTC. It translates to CASSRLAGVYEQYF.